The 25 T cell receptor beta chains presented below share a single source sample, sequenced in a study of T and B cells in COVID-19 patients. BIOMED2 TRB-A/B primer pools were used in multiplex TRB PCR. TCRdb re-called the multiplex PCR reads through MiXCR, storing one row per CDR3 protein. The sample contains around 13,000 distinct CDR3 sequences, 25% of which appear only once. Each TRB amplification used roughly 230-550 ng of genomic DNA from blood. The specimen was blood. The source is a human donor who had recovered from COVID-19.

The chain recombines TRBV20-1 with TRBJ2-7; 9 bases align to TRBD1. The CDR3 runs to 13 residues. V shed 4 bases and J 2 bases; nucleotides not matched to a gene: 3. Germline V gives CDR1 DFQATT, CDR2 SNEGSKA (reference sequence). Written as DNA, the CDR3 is TGCAGTGCTACGACAGGGGGTACCTACGAGCAGTACTTC. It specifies CSATTGGTYEQYF.

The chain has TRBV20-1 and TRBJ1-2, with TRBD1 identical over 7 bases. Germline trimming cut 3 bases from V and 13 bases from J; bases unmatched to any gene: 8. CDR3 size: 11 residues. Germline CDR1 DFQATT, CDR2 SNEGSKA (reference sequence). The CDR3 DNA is TGCAGTGCTAGCCTGACAGGGCCTGGCACCTTC. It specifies CSASLTGPGTF.

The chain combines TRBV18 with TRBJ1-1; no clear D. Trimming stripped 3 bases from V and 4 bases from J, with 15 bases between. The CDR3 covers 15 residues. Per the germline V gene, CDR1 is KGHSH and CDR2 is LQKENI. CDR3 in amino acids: CASSPSSRLATEAFF. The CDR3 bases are TGTGCCAGCTCACCCTCCTCCAGATTGGCCACTGAAGCTTTCTTT.

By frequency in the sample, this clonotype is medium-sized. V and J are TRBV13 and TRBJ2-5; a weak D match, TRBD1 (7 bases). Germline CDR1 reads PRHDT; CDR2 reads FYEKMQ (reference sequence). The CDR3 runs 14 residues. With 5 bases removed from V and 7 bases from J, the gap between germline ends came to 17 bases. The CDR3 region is CASSAGQSVGTQYF. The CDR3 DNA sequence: TGTGCCAGCAGCGCGGGACAGTCAGTTGGGACCCAGTACTTC.

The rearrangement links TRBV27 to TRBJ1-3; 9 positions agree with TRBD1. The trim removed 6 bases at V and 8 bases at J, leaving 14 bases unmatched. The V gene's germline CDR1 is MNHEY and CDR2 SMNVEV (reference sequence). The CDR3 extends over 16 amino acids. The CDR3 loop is CASSYASRDRAHTIYF. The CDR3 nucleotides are TGTGCCAGCAGCTACGCATCTCGGGACAGGGCCCACACCATATATTTT.

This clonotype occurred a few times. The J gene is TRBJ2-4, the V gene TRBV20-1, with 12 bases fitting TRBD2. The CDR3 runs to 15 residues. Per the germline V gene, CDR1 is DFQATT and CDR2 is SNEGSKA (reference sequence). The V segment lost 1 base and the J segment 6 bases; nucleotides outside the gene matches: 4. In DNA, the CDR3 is TGCAGTGCTAGAGGGACTAGCGGGAACGCAAACATTCAGTACTTC. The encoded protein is CSARGTSGNANIQYF.

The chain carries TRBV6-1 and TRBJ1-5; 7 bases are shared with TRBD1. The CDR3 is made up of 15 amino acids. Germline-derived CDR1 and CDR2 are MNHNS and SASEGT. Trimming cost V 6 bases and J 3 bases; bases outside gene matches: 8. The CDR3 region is CASRMGGQLNQPQHF. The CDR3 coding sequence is TGTGCCAGCAGGATGGGGGGACAGCTCAATCAGCCCCAGCATTTT.

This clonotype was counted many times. The CDR3 loop reads CASSSRDRVNEQFF. The CDR3 bases are TGTGCCAGCAGCTCCCGGGACAGGGTCAATGAGCAGTTCTTC. V is TRBV7-6 and J is TRBJ2-1; 9 bases match TRBD1. V gave up 4 bases and J gave up 6 bases; unmatched junction bases: 4. The CDR3 totals 14 residues. CDR1 is SGHVS and CDR2 is FNYEAQ in the germline V gene.

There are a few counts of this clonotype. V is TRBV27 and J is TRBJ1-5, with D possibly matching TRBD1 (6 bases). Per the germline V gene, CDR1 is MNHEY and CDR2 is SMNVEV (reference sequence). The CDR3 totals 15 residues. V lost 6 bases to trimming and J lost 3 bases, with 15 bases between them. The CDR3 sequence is CASRKGGSINQPQHF. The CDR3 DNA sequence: TGTGCCAGCAGGAAAGGGGGGTCGATCAATCAGCCCCAGCATTTT.

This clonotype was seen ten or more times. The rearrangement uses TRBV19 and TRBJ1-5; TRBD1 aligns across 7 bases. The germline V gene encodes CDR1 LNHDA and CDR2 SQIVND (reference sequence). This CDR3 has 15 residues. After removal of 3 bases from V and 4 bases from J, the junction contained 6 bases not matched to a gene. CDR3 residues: CASSIEGARNQPQHF. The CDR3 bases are TGTGCCAGTAGTATCGAGGGGGCCCGAAATCAGCCCCAGCATTTT.

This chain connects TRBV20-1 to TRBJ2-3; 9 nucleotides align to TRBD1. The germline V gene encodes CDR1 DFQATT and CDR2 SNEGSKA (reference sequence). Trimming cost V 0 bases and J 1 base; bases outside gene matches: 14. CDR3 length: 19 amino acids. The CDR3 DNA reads TGCAGTGCTAGAGATGAGAGGGACAGGGAGGTTCCTGGCACAGATACGCAGTATTTT. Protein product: CSARDERDREVPGTDTQYF.

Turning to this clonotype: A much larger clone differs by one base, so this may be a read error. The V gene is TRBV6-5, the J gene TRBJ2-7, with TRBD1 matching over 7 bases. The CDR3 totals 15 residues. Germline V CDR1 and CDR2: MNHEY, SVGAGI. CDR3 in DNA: TGTGCCAGAAGTTACAGAGGTCAGGGGGCCTACGAGCAGTACTTC. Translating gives CARSYRGQGAYEQYF.

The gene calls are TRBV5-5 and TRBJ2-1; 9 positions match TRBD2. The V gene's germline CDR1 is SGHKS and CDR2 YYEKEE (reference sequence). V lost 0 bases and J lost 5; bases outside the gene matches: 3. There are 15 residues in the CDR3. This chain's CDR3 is CASSLVLAGHNEQFF. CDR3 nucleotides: TGTGCCAGCAGCTTGGTGCTAGCGGGGCACAATGAGCAGTTCTTC.

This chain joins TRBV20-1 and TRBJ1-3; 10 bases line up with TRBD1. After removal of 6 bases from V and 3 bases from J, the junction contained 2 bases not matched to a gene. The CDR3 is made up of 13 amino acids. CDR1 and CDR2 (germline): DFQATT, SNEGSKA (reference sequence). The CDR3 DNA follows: TGCAGTGCCCGGGACAGGGGTGGAAACACCATATATTTT. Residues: CSARDRGGNTIYF.

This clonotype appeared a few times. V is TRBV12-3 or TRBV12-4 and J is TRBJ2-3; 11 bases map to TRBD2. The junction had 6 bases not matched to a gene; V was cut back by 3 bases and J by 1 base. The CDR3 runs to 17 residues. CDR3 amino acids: CASSFLAGGFGTDTQYF. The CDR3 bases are TGTGCCAGCAGTTTCCTAGCGGGGGGCTTCGGCACAGATACGCAGTATTTT.

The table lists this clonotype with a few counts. CDR3 loop: CSALKGSAVHSSSYNEQFF. The DNA for the CDR3 is TGCAGTGCCCTAAAGGGGTCAGCGGTACACTCAAGCTCCTACAATGAGCAGTTCTTC. The chain carries TRBV20-1 and TRBJ2-1; D may match TRBD1 or TRBD2 (5 bases each). Deletions cut 6 bases from V and 0 bases from J, with 27 bases between. CDR1 DFQATT and CDR2 SNEGSKA come from the germline V gene (reference sequence). There are 19 residues in the CDR3.

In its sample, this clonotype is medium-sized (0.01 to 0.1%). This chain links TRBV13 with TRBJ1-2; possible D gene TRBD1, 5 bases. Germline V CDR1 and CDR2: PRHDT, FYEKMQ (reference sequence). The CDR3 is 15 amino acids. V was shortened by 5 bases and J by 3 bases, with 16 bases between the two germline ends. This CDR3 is CASSRVGPRDYGYTF. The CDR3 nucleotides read TGTGCCAGCAGCAGGGTGGGACCACGGGACTATGGCTACACCTTC.

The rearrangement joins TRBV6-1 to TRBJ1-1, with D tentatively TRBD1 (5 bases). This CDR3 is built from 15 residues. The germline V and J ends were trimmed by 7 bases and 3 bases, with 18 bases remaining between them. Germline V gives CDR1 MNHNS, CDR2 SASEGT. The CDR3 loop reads CASTTRGRDHTEAFF. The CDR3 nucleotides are TGTGCCAGCACTACACGGGGGAGGGATCACACTGAAGCTTTCTTT.

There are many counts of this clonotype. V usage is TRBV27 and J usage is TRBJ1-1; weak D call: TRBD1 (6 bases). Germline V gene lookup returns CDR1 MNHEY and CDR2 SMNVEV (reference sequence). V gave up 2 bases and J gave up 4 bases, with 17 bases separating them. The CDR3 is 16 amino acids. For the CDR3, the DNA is TGTGCCAGCAGTTTAATTGGGCAGGGGTTGGGCACTGAAGCTTTCTTT. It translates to CASSLIGQGLGTEAFF.

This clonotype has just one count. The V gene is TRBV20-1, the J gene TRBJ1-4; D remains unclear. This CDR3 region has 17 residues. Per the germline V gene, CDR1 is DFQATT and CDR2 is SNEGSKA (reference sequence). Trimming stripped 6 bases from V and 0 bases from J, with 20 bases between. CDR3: CSAETGGRYSTNEKLFF. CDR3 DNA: TGCAGTGCGGAAACTGGAGGGAGATACTCAACTAATGAAAAACTGTTTTTT.

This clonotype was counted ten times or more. CDR3 protein: CASSPDRGEKLFF. CDR3 nucleotide sequence: TGTGCCAGCTCACCAGACAGGGGAGAAAAACTGTTTTTT. The rearrangement uses TRBV18 and TRBJ1-4, with TRBD1 matching 8 bases. V gave up 2 bases and J gave up 8 bases; unmatched junction bases: 1. The CDR3 consists of 13 residues. Germline CDR1 reads KGHSH; CDR2 reads LQKENI.

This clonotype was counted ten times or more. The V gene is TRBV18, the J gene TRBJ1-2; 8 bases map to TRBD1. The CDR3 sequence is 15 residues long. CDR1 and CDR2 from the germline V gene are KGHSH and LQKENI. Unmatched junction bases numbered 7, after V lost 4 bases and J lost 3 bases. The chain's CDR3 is CASSHYRGEDYGYTF. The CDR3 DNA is TGTGCCAGCTCACACTACAGGGGGGAGGACTATGGCTACACCTTC.

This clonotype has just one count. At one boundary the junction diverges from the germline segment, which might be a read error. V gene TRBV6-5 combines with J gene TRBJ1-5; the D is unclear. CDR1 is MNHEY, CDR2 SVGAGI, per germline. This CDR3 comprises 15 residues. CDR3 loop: CDSSEAGSRYQPQHF. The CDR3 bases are TGTGACAGCAGCGAAGCGGGCAGCCGATATCAGCCCCAGCATTTT.

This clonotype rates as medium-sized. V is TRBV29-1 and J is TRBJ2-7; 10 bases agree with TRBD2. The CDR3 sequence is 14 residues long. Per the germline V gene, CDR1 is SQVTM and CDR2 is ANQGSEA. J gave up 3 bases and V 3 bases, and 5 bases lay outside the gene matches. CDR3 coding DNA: TGCAGCGTTGACCTAGCGGGAGTGATCTACGAGCAGTACTTC. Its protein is CSVDLAGVIYEQYF.

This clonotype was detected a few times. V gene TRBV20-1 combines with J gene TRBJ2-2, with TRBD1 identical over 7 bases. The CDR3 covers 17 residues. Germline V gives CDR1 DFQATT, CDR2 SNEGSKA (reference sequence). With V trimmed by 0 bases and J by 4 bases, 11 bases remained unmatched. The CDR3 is CSARDLSRQGTTGELFF. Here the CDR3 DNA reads TGCAGTGCTAGAGATCTCTCGAGACAGGGCACCACCGGGGAGCTGTTTTTT.